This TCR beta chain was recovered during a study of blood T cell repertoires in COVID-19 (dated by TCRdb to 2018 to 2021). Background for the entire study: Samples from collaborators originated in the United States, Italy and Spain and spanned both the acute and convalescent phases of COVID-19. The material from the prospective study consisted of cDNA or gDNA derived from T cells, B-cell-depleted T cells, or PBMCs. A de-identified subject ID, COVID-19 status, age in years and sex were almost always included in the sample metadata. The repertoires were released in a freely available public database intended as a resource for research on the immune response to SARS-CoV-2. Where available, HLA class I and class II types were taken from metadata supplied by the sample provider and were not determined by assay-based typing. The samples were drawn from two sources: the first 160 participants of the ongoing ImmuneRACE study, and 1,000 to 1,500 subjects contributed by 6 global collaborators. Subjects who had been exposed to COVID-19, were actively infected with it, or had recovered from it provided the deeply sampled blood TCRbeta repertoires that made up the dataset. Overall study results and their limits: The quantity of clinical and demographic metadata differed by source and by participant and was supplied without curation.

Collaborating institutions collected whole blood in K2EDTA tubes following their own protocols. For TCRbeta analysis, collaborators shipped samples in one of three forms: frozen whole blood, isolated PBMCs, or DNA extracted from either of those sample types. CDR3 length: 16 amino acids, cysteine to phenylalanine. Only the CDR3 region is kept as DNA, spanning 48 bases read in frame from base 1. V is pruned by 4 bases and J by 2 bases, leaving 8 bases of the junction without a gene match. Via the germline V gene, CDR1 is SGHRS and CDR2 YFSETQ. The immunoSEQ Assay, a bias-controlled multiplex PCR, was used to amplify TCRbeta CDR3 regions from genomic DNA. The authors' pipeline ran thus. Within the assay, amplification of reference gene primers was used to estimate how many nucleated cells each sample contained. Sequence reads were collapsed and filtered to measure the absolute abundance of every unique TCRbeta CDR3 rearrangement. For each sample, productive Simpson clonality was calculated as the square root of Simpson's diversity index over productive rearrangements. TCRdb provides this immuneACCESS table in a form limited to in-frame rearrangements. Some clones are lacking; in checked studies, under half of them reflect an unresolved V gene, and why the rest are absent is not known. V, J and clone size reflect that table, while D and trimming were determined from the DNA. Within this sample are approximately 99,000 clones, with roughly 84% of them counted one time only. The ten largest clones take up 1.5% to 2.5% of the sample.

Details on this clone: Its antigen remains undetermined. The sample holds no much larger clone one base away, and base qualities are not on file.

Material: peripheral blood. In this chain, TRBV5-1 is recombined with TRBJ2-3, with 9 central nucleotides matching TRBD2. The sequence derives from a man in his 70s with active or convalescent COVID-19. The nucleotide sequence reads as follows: TGCGCCAGCAGCATGACTAGCGGAGGACCCACAGATACGCAGTATTTT. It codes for CASSMTSGGPTDTQYF.